This T cell receptor (beta chain) was recorded in a study of regulatory T cells in long-lasting Graves disease. This CDR3 region has 14 residues. V gave up 0 bases and J gave up 10 bases, with 16 bases separating them. The V gene's germline CDR1 is SQVTM and CDR2 ANQGSEA. Time point reported: newly diagnosed GD, antithyroid drugs for less than 3 months. Researchers made the TCR library from RNA that was extracted from PBMCs. About this clonotype: This may come from a read error, since a much larger clone is one base off.

iRepertoire HTBI primers and Arm-PCR of CDR3 regions built TCR beta libraries. Per the authors' pipeline: Identified segments across samples numbered about 64 TRBV and 14 to 15 TRBJ. One entry per CDR3 protein, called by TCRdb with MiXCR from the multiplex PCR reads. TCRdb, not the original authors, processed these V and J calls. The sample shows 420,000 or so distinct CDR3 sequences, about 16% of them seen only once. The same specimen was also included in a second study, on T cells in Graves' hyperthyroidism and ophthalmopathy. That source notes: Patients aged 18 to 65 had newly diagnosed hyperthyroidism of under 2 months' duration. TCR CDR3 underwent first-round RT-PCR with the HTBI primer set.

The chain has TRBV29-1 and TRBJ2-1, with D possibly matching TRBD2 (5 bases). The material sequenced was peripheral blood mononuclear cells (PBMCs), taken at new diagnosis, from a patient treated with antithyroid drugs. The source is a woman under 30 with Graves disease. The CDR3 here is CSVEDRGRLYEQFF. Written as DNA, the CDR3 is TGCAGCGTTGAAGATCGTGGCAGACTATACGAGCAGTTCTTC.